These T cell receptor beta chains were read from a single sample in a study of CD8 T cells in ankylosing spondylitis. TCRdb itself ran the 5' RACE reads through MiXCR, one entry per CDR3 protein. The sample lists 250,000 to 300,000 distinct CDR3 sequences; over 15% were seen once. Sequenced sample: blood, either unsorted or a sorted T cell fraction (not recorded which). Receptors originate from a male donor with ankylosing spondylitis or in good health (not recorded which). Each CDR3 is given without its conserved first and last residue. A D gene is named only where the DNA matches it firmly.

J: TRBJ2-1; V: TRBV24-1; D: TRBD2; CDR3: ATSPSSGGSIEQF
J: TRBJ2-1; V: TRBV11-1; D: TRBD2; CDR3: ASSLERLAGLSSYNEQF
J: TRBJ1-3; V: TRBV3-1; D: TRBD1; CDR3: ASSMRHRGTGNTIY
J: TRBJ1-6; V: TRBV6-1; D: NA; CDR3: ATTVAANSPLH
J: TRBJ2-5; V: TRBV5-6; D: TRBD2; CDR3: ASSREEGFQETQY
J: TRBJ1-4; V: TRBV28; D: NA; CDR3: ASSSPGSNEKLF
J: TRBJ2-3; V: TRBV12-3/TRBV12-4; D: TRBD2; CDR3: ASSFSGRDTDTQY
J: TRBJ1-6; V: TRBV12-3/TRBV12-4; D: NA; CDR3: ASTYLPGSPLH
J: TRBJ2-3; V: TRBV5-1; D: TRBD2; CDR3: ASSTGLVSTDTQY
J: TRBJ2-2; V: TRBV7-9; D: TRBD1; CDR3: ATAGGTGELF
J: TRBJ2-5; V: TRBV15; D: TRBD1; CDR3: ATSSRQGEGETQY
J: TRBJ2-5; V: TRBV4-1; D: NA; CDR3: ASSQDRWRKETQY
J: TRBJ1-2; V: TRBV12-3/TRBV12-4; D: NA; CDR3: ASSLARRRNYGYT
J: TRBJ2-5; V: TRBV10-3; D: NA; CDR3: AISEEETQY
J: TRBJ2-2; V: TRBV28; D: NA; CDR3: ASSSRDPTGELF
J: TRBJ2-3; V: TRBV28; D: TRBD2; CDR3: ASSLPVEREESTDTQY
J: TRBJ2-3; V: TRBV6-1; D: NA; CDR3: ASKEGRGGTDTQY
J: TRBJ2-1; V: TRBV29-1; D: TRBD2; CDR3: SVGPSGGRVNNEQF
J: TRBJ1-3; V: TRBV10-1; D: NA; CDR3: ASDGPPWWGSGNTIY
J: TRBJ2-3; V: TRBV3-1; D: TRBD2; CDR3: ASSQGDSLLAGADTQY
J: TRBJ1-2; V: TRBV3-1; D: TRBD1; CDR3: ASSRRQGAGYGYT
J: TRBJ2-5; V: TRBV4-1; D: NA; CDR3: ASSQDTVGETQY
J: TRBJ2-3; V: TRBV29-1; D: TRBD1; CDR3: SVTDGDRGRSATDTQY
J: TRBJ2-4; V: TRBV9; D: NA; CDR3: ASSVGGRGNIQY
J: TRBJ1-1; V: TRBV18; D: NA; CDR3: ASSQRRAEAF
J: TRBJ2-1; V: TRBV7-2; D: NA; CDR3: ASSYGGIAYNEQS
J: TRBJ1-2; V: TRBV5-5; D: NA; CDR3: ASSPVFGEGT
J: TRBJ2-1; V: TRBV20-1; D: TRBD1; CDR3: SATDRGFGEQF
J: TRBJ2-1; V: TRBV12-3/TRBV12-4; D: TRBD1; CDR3: ASSLFGGQGANEQF
J: TRBJ2-5; V: TRBV28; D: NA; CDR3: ASSQHRDGGETQY
J: TRBJ1-6; V: TRBV2; D: NA; CDR3: ASAPAYNSPLH
J: TRBJ1-2; V: TRBV29-1; D: NA; CDR3: SVAEGQGAGYT
J: TRBJ2-1; V: TRBV10-3; D: NA; CDR3: AISEATATRERSYNEQF
J: TRBJ1-2; V: TRBV4-2; D: TRBD1; CDR3: ASSQVDREPNYGYT
J: TRBJ1-3; V: TRBV29-1; D: NA; CDR3: SVGLSVGNTIY
J: TRBJ1-6; V: TRBV9; D: TRBD1; CDR3: ASSLGDRGGSPLH
J: TRBJ2-1; V: TRBV6-1; D: NA; CDR3: ASRPEGSSYNEQF
J: TRBJ2-4; V: TRBV10-3; D: NA; CDR3: AISAIQNIQY
J: TRBJ2-5; V: TRBV29-1; D: NA; CDR3: SVLGETQY
J: TRBJ2-3; V: TRBV5-1; D: TRBD2; CDR3: ATGTSSTDTQY
J: TRBJ2-5; V: TRBV5-1; D: NA; CDR3: ASRDHLGETQY
J: TRBJ1-2; V: TRBV28; D: TRBD1; CDR3: ASRRQGPNYGYT
J: TRBJ2-3; V: TRBV10-3; D: NA; CDR3: AISASGLEKADTQY
J: TRBJ2-1; V: TRBV5-1; D: NA; CDR3: ASSYGIYSSDPNEQF
J: TRBJ1-4; V: TRBV5-1; D: NA; CDR3: ASSLRPATNEKLF
J: TRBJ2-4; V: TRBV12-3/TRBV12-4; D: TRBD2; CDR3: ASTELAIKNIQY
J: TRBJ2-6; V: TRBV6-6; D: NA; CDR3: ASSPDHNVLT
J: TRBJ1-4; V: TRBV6-1; D: NA; CDR3: ASRQRDGPNEKLF
J: TRBJ2-3; V: TRBV4-2; D: TRBD2; CDR3: ASSQVRAGATDTQY
J: TRBJ2-1; V: TRBV2; D: TRBD2; CDR3: ASSEGTSGDNEQF
J: TRBJ1-2; V: TRBV28; D: NA; CDR3: ATSGATHNYGYT
J: TRBJ2-1; V: TRBV20-1; D: TRBD2; CDR3: SAEGASGDNEQF
J: TRBJ2-3; V: TRBV20-1; D: TRBD2; CDR3: SARRASGQGGTDTQY
J: TRBJ1-6; V: TRBV3-1; D: NA; CDR3: ASSNPGSPLH
J: TRBJ2-1; V: TRBV7-3; D: NA; CDR3: ASSLGPRNNNEQF
J: TRBJ1-1; V: TRBV6-1; D: NA; CDR3: ASSDPTGWSALNTEAF